This T cell receptor (beta chain) was profiled in a study of T cells expressing NK-cell markers. Study context: TCR beta repertoires came from sorted CD3+CD56+NKG2C+, CD3+CD56+NKG2C- and CD3+CD56-NKG2C+ T cells.

Libraries used 5'RACE template switching adding universal primer site and UMIs. Using the 5' RACE reads, TCRdb records one entry per CDR3 protein without DNA. This sample contains about 21,000 distinct CDR3 sequences. Overall study results and limits: Of the CD8+ T cell pool in several donors, roughly 1.0-8% was accounted for by dominant NKG2C+ clonotypes.

Notes on this clonotype: Its antigen is as yet unknown.

This CDR3 contains 16 residues. The germline V gene has CDR1 MNHEY and CDR2 SVGAGI. Material: blood T cells: a sorted CD56 or NKG2C T cell subset, CD4+ or CD8+ T cells, or bulk PBMC T cells (not recorded which). This rearrangement joins TRBV6-5 to TRBJ2-7; the TRBD1 assignment by TCRdb is unverifiable without DNA. The origin of this receptor is a man between 18 and 69 years old in good health. Here the CDR3 reads CASSYSARDRFHEQYF.